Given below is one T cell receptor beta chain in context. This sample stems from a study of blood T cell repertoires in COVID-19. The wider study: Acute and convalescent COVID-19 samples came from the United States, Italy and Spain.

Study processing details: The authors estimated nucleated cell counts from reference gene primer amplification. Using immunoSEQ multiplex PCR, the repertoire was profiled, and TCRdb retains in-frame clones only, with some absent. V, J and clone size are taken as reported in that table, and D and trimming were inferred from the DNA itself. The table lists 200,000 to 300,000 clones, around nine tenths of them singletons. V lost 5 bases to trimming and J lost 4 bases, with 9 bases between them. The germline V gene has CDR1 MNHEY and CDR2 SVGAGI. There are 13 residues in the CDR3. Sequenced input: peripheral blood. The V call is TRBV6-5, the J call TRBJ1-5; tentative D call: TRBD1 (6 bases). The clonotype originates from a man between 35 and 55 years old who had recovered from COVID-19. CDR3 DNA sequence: TGTGCCAGCAGTCCTCAGGGGAATCAGCCCCAGCATTTT. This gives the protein CASSPQGNQPQHF.